This TCR beta chain was profiled in a study of CD8+CD57+ T cells in acquired aplastic anemia. Study at large: Each DNA sample taken from sorted CD4+ and CD8+ cells came to about 3.4 ug on average. General observations from the study: No significant difference in CD8+ Simpson's diversity was found between patients and controls. A set of twenty-nine CD8+ CDR3 sequences was shared between patients and controls, and these sequences appeared highly expressed in patients.

J lost 3 bases, V lost 5 bases, and 10 bases had no gene match. The CDR3 extends over 16 amino acids. Template material for TCR beta VDJ and CDR3 profiling consisted of genomic DNA. TCRdb re-called the reads with MiXCR, one entry per CDR3 protein. The sample lists 250,000 to 300,000 distinct CDR3 sequences, 50% to 70% seen once, with 8% in the top ten. With regard to this clonotype: Its antigen is still unknown.

The rearrangement uses TRBV12-3 or TRBV12-4 and TRBJ1-1; 9 nucleotides line up with TRBD1. The clonotype was recovered from a human donor with severe aplastic anemia or a healthy control (not recorded which). Sequencing input: sorted CD4+, CD8+, or CD8+CD57+ T cells (not recorded which) from PBMCs. For the CDR3, the DNA is TGTGCCAGCAGTACCTTGTGGACAGGGGAGGACACTGAAGCTTTCTTT. Translating gives CASSTLWTGEDTEAFF.